One sample yielded the 23 T cell receptor beta chains listed below, sequenced in a study of shared clonotypes between healthy human individuals. Libraries were prepared by immunoSEQ multiplex PCR; TCRdb keeps only in-frame clonotypes and omits some of them. The sample lists some 500,000 clones, more than 95% occurring once. Sequencing was carried out using naive CD4+ T cells sorted from blood. The subset denotes: CD45RA+ positively selected. These receptors all stem from a woman in her twenties or thirties in good health.

The table lists this clone with a count of one. The rearrangement joins TRBV28 to TRBJ1-4, with a tentative D call TRBD1 (6 bases). V gave up 7 bases and J gave up 7 bases, with 7 bases separating them. The CDR3 has 11 amino acids. Germline assignment: CDR1 MDHEN and CDR2 SYDVKM. Here the CDR3 DNA reads TGTGCCAGCAAGACAGGTGAAAAACTGTTTTTT. It translates to CASKTGEKLFF.

The rearrangement joins TRBV7-2 to TRBJ2-7; D is undetermined. V gave up 1 base and J gave up 3 bases, with 16 bases separating them. Germline CDR1 is SGHTA and CDR2 is FQGNSA. CDR3 length: 16 residues. The CDR3 protein is CASSLDSTTANYEQYF. The CDR3 region has the DNA TGTGCCAGCAGCTTAGACAGTACGACGGCTAACTACGAGCAGTACTTC.

J is TRBJ2-2 and V is TRBV19; D possibly corresponds to TRBD1 (5 bases). The CDR3 runs 14 residues. Germline loops: CDR1 LNHDA, CDR2 SQIVND (reference sequence). The V and J ends lost 1 base and 3 bases respectively, with 6 bases between them. The CDR3 reads CASSIGQYTGELFF. The CDR3, as DNA: TGTGCCAGTAGTATAGGACAGTACACCGGGGAGCTGTTTTTT.

This clone showed up just once. The chain carries TRBV5-8 and TRBJ1-2; 8 bases match TRBD1. Germline lookup yields CDR1 SGHTS and CDR2 YDEGEE. With V trimmed by 1 base and J by 6 bases, 14 bases remained unmatched. The CDR3 runs 17 residues. CDR3 sequence reads: CASSLPQRQGLPDGYTF. The CDR3, as DNA: TGTGCCAGCAGCTTGCCCCAACGACAGGGGTTACCGGATGGCTACACCTTC.

The J gene is TRBJ2-5, the V gene TRBV28; TRBD2 agrees at 7 bases. After removal of 1 base from V and 5 bases from J, the junction contained 10 bases not matched to a gene. Per germline, CDR1 MDHEN and CDR2 SYDVKM. The CDR3 covers 16 residues. The CDR3 spells CASSLSVGNGGETQYF. The CDR3 DNA sequence: TGTGCCAGCAGTTTATCCGTGGGGAACGGGGGGGAGACCCAGTACTTC.

As to this clone: Other nucleotide sequences in the sample specify the same CDR3. The V and J genes are TRBV29-1 and TRBJ1-1; D is possibly TRBD1 (5 bases). This CDR3 has 13 amino acids. The germline V gene encodes CDR1 SQVTM and CDR2 ANQGSEA. V dropped 3 bases and J dropped 0 bases, with 8 bases sitting between them. In DNA form, the CDR3 reads TGCAGCGTTGAGGGACGGCTGAACACTGAAGCTTTCTTT. Translated: CSVEGRLNTEAFF. Filled out from reference TRBV29-1 and TRBJ1-1, the complete variable domain reads SAVISQKPSRDICQRGTSLTIQCQVDSQVTMMFWYRQQPGQSLTLIATANQGSEATYESGFVIDKFPISRPNLTFSTLTVSNMSPEDSSIYLCSVEGRLNTEAFFGQGTRLTVV.

A word on this clone: This CDR3 is also generated by other DNA sequences in the sample. As DNA, the CDR3 is TGCGCCAGCAGCATACAGGTGAACACTGAAGCTTTCTTT. This codes for CASSIQVNTEAFF. V usage is TRBV5-1 and J usage is TRBJ1-1; a possible D gene is TRBD1 (5 bases). The CDR3 consists of 13 residues. V lost 4 bases to trimming and J lost 0 bases, with 7 bases between them. Germline CDR1 reads SGHRS; CDR2 reads YFSETQ.

The chain couples TRBV28 to TRBJ1-2; tentatively, D is TRBD1 (5 bases). Trimming shortened V by 2 bases and J by 7 bases, and 11 bases separated the two germline ends. The length of the CDR3 is 13 residues. Germline assignment: CDR1 MDHEN and CDR2 SYDVKM. The CDR3: CASSLQGGRGYTF. DNA for the CDR3: TGTGCCAGCAGTTTACAGGGAGGCCGTGGCTACACCTTC.

The gene calls are TRBV2 and TRBJ2-1, with D perhaps matching TRBD1 (5 bases). Trimming left V 8 bases short and J 5 bases short, with 13 bases between. Germline V CDR1 and CDR2: SNHLY, FYNNEI. The CDR3 contains 13 residues. CDR3 coding DNA: TGTGCCAGCGGCAGGGTTCGAGACAATGAGCAGTTCTTC. Encoded protein: CASGRVRDNEQFF.

The rearrangement joins TRBV18 to TRBJ1-2; 10 bases align to TRBD1. The germline gives CDR1 KGHSH, CDR2 LQKENI. V shed 5 bases, J shed 8 bases, and the junction held 14 bases outside the gene matches. This CDR3 region has 16 residues. The CDR3 reads CASSSTGTGDARGYTF. In nucleotides, the CDR3 is TGTGCCAGCTCATCAACCGGGACAGGGGACGCTCGGGGCTACACCTTC.

Regarding this clone: An end of the junction does not agree with germline; a read error may underlie this. The chain is built from TRBV10-3 and TRBJ2-1, with TRBD1 identical over 7 bases. The germline gives CDR1 ENHRY, CDR2 SYGVKD. The CDR3 covers 17 residues. This chain's CDR3 is CAISESTGTTFYYEQFF. In DNA form, the CDR3 reads TGTGCCATCAGTGAGTCGACAGGGACAACCTTCTACTATGAGCAGTTCTTC.

The rearrangement uses TRBV11-2 and TRBJ1-4; D is undetermined. The V end lost 5 bases, the J end lost 4 bases, and 11 bases lay between the germline ends. Germline V CDR1 and CDR2: SGHAT, FQNNGV. This CDR3 contains 14 residues. CDR3 region: CASSPEWGNEKLFF. The CDR3 DNA reads TGTGCCAGCAGCCCGGAGTGGGGTAATGAAAAACTGTTTTTT.

The gene calls are TRBV2 and TRBJ1-4; D is perhaps TRBD1 (5 bases). V gave up 6 bases and J gave up 3 bases, with 14 bases separating them. Germline values: CDR1 SNHLY, CDR2 FYNNEI. The CDR3 is 15 amino acids. CDR3 amino acids: CASRDQGLANEKLFF. The CDR3 DNA reads as TGTGCCAGCAGAGATCAGGGTTTGGCTAATGAAAAACTGTTTTTT.

The V and J genes are TRBV28 and TRBJ2-1; TRBD2 matches at 7 bases. The germline V gene encodes CDR1 MDHEN and CDR2 SYDVKM. Unmatched junction bases numbered 8, after V lost 5 bases and J lost 4 bases. The CDR3 has 15 amino acids. The CDR3 region is CASSGLGEGYNEQFF. The DNA of the CDR3 is TGTGCCAGCAGTGGGTTAGGGGAGGGATACAATGAGCAGTTCTTC.

In this sample, this clone turned up a few times. V usage is TRBV19 and J usage is TRBJ1-5; D unclear. Germline V gives CDR1 LNHDA, CDR2 SQIVND (reference sequence). Deletions cut 6 bases from V and 2 bases from J, with 8 bases between. The CDR3 loop spans 13 amino acids. The CDR3 DNA is TGTGCCAGTAGCGCCACCGGCAATCAGCCCCAGCATTTT. This codes for CASSATGNQPQHF.

The chain couples TRBV5-1 to TRBJ2-7; 12 nucleotides align to TRBD2. Germline CDR1 and CDR2: SGHRS and YFSETQ. V shed 2 bases, J shed 6 bases, and the junction held 15 bases outside the gene matches. The length of the CDR3 is 18 residues. This CDR3 is CASSFVLAGGPVLSEQYF. In nucleotides, the CDR3 is TGCGCCAGCAGCTTCGTTCTAGCGGGAGGGCCGGTCCTCTCCGAGCAGTACTTC. Full variable domain (missing parts from reference TRBV5-1 and TRBJ2-7): KAGVTQTPRYLIKTRGQQVTLSCSPISGHRSVSWYQQTPGQGLQFLFEYFSETQRNKGNFPGRFSGRQFSNSRSEMNVSTLELGDSALYLCASSFVLAGGPVLSEQYFGPGTRLTVT.

This chain uses TRBV4-2 with TRBJ2-3; TRBD2 matches 14 bases. The trim removed 1 base at V and 3 bases at J, leaving 12 bases unmatched. Germline V gives CDR1 LGHNA, CDR2 YNFKEQ. The CDR3 runs to 20 residues. CDR3 sequence reads: CASSQVLGLAGGGRTDTQYF. As DNA, the CDR3 is TGTGCCAGCAGCCAAGTCCTTGGACTAGCGGGAGGCGGAAGGACAGATACGCAGTATTTT.

The gene calls are TRBV9 and TRBJ2-5, with TRBD2 identical over 7 bases. Trimming cost V 1 base and J 4 bases; bases outside gene matches: 7. The germline CDR1 and CDR2 sequences are SGDLS and YYNGEE. This CDR3 spans 15 amino acids. CDR3 coding DNA: TGTGCCAGCAGCGTAAAGAGCGGGACGGGAGAGACCCAGTACTTC. This codes for CASSVKSGTGETQYF.

In DNA form, the CDR3 reads TGTGCCAGCAGCACGGACAGGAGTTACGAGCAGTACTTC. Amino acids: CASSTDRSYEQYF. The genes are TRBV21-1 and TRBJ2-7; the table assigns TRBD1, which was not confirmed against the DNA. TRBV21-1 is given as a pseudogene. This CDR3 is built from 13 residues.

This clone was counted a single time. V gene TRBV6-5 combines with J gene TRBJ2-7; the match to TRBD2 covers 13 bases. V shed 7 bases, J shed 5 bases, and the junction held 5 bases outside the gene matches. The CDR3 is 14 residues long. Germline V gene sequence: CDR1 MNHEY, CDR2 SVGAGI. The CDR3 nucleotides are TGTGCCAGCAAAGGACTAGCGGGAGATAACGAGCAGTACTTC. It is translated as CASKGLAGDNEQYF.

Only one count was recorded for this clone. At one end the junction does not follow the germline gene, possibly because of a read error. The V and J genes are TRBV4-1 and TRBJ1-5; TRBD1 agrees at 10 bases. Germline loops: CDR1 MGHRA, CDR2 YSYEKL. The CDR3 has 18 amino acids. The CDR3 region has the DNA TGCGCCAGCAGCCAAGGAGAGTCCCCTTCTTTCAGGACAGGGGGGCTCTCTTTT. Protein: CASSQGESPSFRTGGLSF.

This clone was observed a single time. The J gene is TRBJ2-7, the V gene TRBV27; no firm D call. V was trimmed by 10 bases and J by 2 bases, leaving 12 bases between them. Germline values: CDR1 MNHEY, CDR2 SMNVEV (reference sequence). The CDR3 is made up of 12 amino acids. The CDR3 loop reads CATQSRAYEQYF. In DNA form, the CDR3 reads TGTGCCACCCAATCTAGAGCCTACGAGCAGTACTTC.

DNA of the CDR3: TGTGCCATCAGTGATAGACTCTGGAACACCGGGGAGCTGTTTTTT. The encoded protein is CAISDRLWNTGELFF. J is TRBJ2-2 and V is TRBV10-3; D unclear. From germline, CDR1 is ENHRY and CDR2 SYGVKD. CDR3 length: 15 amino acids. The V and J ends lost 3 bases and 1 base respectively, with 9 bases between them.